This T cell receptor beta chain was captured in a study of shared clonotypes between healthy human individuals. Each subset's genomic DNA was shared equally among a number of immunoSEQ plates. Per sorted-subset replicate PCR, input was around 200 ng DNA, representing roughly 29,000 T cell genomes. The table came from immunoSEQ multiplex PCR; TCRdb's copy has only in-frame clones and leaves some out. In the table there are some 1 million clones, around four fifths of which are singletons. V lost 2 bases, J lost 3 bases, and 6 bases stayed unmatched. From germline, CDR1 is KGHSH and CDR2 LQKENI. CDR3 size: 15 residues.

V usage is TRBV18 and J usage is TRBJ2-7; TRBD1 aligns across 8 bases. The sequencing sample was made of memory CD4+ T cells sorted from blood. Noted subset: CD45RA-negative fraction. The origin of this receptor is a man aged 18 to 35 in good health. The CDR3 region has the DNA TGTGCCAGCTCACCAATTGGGACAGGTATCTACGAGCAGTACTTC. Protein product: CASSPIGTGIYEQYF.